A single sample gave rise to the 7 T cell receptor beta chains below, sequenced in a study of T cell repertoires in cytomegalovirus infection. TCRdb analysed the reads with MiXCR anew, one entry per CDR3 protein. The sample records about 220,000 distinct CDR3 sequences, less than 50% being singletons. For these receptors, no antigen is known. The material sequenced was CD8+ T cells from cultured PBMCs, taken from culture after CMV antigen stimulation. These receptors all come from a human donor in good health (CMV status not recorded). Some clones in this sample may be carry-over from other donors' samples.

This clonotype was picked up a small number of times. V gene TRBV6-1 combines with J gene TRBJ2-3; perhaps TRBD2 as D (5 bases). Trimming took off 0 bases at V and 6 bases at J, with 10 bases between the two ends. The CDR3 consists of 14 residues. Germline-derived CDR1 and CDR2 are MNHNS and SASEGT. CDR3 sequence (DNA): TGTGCCAGCAGTGAAGCCCCTCCGGGGGATACGCAGTATTTT. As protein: CASSEAPPGDTQYF.

The CDR3 protein is CASSSSSGGPFYEQYF. The CDR3 DNA reads as TGTGCCAGCAGCTCCTCTAGCGGGGGGCCCTTCTACGAGCAGTACTTC. This chain connects TRBV7-6 to TRBJ2-7; TRBD2 aligns across 11 bases. The germline CDR1 and CDR2 sequences are SGHVS and FNYEAQ. The junction had 8 bases not matched to a gene; V was cut back by 4 bases and J by 3 bases. This CDR3 spans 16 amino acids.

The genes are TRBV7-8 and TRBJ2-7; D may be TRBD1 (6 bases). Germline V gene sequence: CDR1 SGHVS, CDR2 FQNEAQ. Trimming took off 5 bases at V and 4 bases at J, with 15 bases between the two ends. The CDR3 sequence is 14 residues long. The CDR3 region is CASSPYRVGYEQYF. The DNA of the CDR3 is TGTGCCAGCAGCCCCTACAGGGTCGGGTACGAGCAGTACTTC.

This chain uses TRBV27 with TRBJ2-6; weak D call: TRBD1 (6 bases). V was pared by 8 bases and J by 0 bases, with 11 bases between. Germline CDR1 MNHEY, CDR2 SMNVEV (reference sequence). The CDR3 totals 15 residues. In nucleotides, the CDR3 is TGTGCCAGCTCAGGGGTCCCCTCTGGGGCCAACGTCCTGACTTTC. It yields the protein CASSGVPSGANVLTF.

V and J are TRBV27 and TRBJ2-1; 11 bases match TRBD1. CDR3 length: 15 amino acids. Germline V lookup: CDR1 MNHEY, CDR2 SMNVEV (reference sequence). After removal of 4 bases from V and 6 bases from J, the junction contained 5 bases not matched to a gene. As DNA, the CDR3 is TGTGCCAGCAGTTCCCCGGGACAGGGGGTCAATGAGCAGTTCTTC. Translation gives CASSSPGQGVNEQFF.

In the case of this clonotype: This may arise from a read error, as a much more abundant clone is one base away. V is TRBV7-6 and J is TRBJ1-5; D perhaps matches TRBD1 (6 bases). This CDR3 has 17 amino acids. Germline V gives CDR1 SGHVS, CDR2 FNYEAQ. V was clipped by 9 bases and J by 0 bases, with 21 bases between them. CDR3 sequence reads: CARSPKAGGYSNQPQHF. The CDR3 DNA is TGTGCCAGAAGCCCAAAAGCGGGGGGCTATAGCAATCAGCCCCAGCATTTT. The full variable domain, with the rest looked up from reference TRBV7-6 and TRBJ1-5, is GAGVSQSPRYKVTKRGQDVALRCDPISGHVSLYWYRQALGQGPEFLTYFNYEAQQDKSGLPNDRFSAERPEGSISTLTIQRTEQRDSAMYRCARSPKAGGYSNQPQHFGDGTRLSIL.

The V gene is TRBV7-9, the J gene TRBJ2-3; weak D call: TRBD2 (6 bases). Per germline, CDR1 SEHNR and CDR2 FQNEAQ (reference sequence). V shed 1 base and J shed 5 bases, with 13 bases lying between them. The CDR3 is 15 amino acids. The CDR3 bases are TGTGCCAGCAGCTTAGAACCGGGAGAAGGAGATACGCAGTATTTT. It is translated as CASSLEPGEGDTQYF.